This TCR beta chain was sequenced in a study of CD8+ T cells in alopecia areata. RNA, once extracted, was reverse transcribed into cDNA for use as the sequencing template. Measured with immunoSEQ multiplex PCR; TCRdb has only the in-frame clones, and not every one. Here the sample spans around 160,000 clones, around 60% being singletons. The treatment was: oral pan-JAK inhibitor, 5-10 mg twice daily. Details on this clone: Other nucleotide sequences from this sample produce the same CDR3.

The specimen comprised CD4+ T cells sorted from blood, sampled at week 24, from a patient treated with tofacitinib. This clonotype originated in a human donor with alopecia areata.

CDR3 in amino acids: CASSLNPRYEQYF. The CDR3 bases are TGTGCCAGCAGCTTAAACCCCCGCTACGAGCAGTACTTC. This chain joins TRBV7-9 and TRBJ2-7; no reliable D call. V gave up 2 bases and J gave up 3 bases, with 8 bases separating them. The CDR3 has 13 residues. The germline gives CDR1 SEHNR, CDR2 FQNEAQ (reference sequence).